This TCR beta chain is drawn from a study of T cell responses to AZD1222 COVID-19 vaccine. General observations from the study: Reports say nearly half of spike-specific TCRs go after unmutated variant regions. Spike as a whole was targeted by vaccine-associated CD4 TCRs, dominant at 160-218 and 743-854.

Profiling relied on immunoSEQ multiplex PCR, and the TCRdb table lists in-frame clones only, not all of them. Of roughly 140,000 clones in the sample, roughly 90% were seen once. Concerning this clone: The antigen remains unidentified.

This CDR3 has 13 residues. CDR1 SQVTM and CDR2 ANQGSEA come from the germline V gene. Trimming took off 2 bases at V and 1 base at J, with 8 bases between the two ends. The origin of this receptor is an adult who received the AZD1222 COVID-19 vaccine. This rearrangement joins TRBV29-1 to TRBJ1-1; D is uncertain. The sequenced sample was peripheral blood, obtained 28 days after the second AZD1222 dose. The DNA of the CDR3 is TGCAGCGTTGAAACTACAGCGAACACTGAAGCTTTCTTT. Translating it yields CSVETTANTEAFF.